The 14 T cell receptor beta chains given below trace back to one sample, sequenced in a study of pediatric ulcerative colitis. Only in-frame clones appear in the TCRdb table, and some are missing; sequencing was by immunoSEQ multiplex PCR. Here the sample spans 30,000 to 45,000 clones, over 65% being singletons. Sequencing used blood. These receptors were obtained from a girl under 18 with moderate ulcerative colitis.

The chain has TRBV7-2 and TRBJ2-5; TRBD2 matches at 12 bases. The CDR3 length is 16 residues. Per the germline V gene, CDR1 is SGHTA and CDR2 is FQGNSA. J gave up 4 bases and V 5 bases, and 8 bases lay outside the gene matches. The CDR3 reads CASSDTASGRGETQYF. The CDR3 nucleotides are TGTGCCAGCAGCGACACCGCTAGCGGGAGGGGAGAGACCCAGTACTTC.

The chain has TRBV29-1 and TRBJ2-2; 11 bases agree with TRBD2. Unmatched junction bases numbered 7, after V lost 6 bases and J lost 4 bases. From germline, CDR1 is SQVTM and CDR2 ANQGSEA. This CDR3 is 15 amino acids long. The DNA for the CDR3 is TGCAGCGTCCCGAGTAGCGGGAGGGGCACCGGGGAGCTGTTTTTT. This codes for CSVPSSGRGTGELFF.

The V gene is TRBV7-9, the J gene TRBJ1-3; D remains unclear. CDR1 SEHNR and CDR2 FQNEAQ come from the germline V gene (reference sequence). V was pared by 4 bases and J by 2 bases, with 12 bases between. The CDR3 is 15 amino acids. The CDR3 reads CASSSGLGAGNTIYF. The DNA for the CDR3 is TGTGCCAGCAGCTCGGGCCTCGGGGCTGGAAACACCATATATTTT.

V gene TRBV5-1 combines with J gene TRBJ2-1; 8 nucleotides agree with TRBD1. Germline values: CDR1 SGHRS, CDR2 YFSETQ. The V gene end was trimmed by 4 bases and the J gene end by 5 bases; junction bases not matched to a gene: 11. The CDR3 is 16 residues long. The CDR3 bases are TGCGCCAGCAGCGCGGGGACAGGCCTAGCTCACAATGAGCAGTTCTTC. This sequence encodes CASSAGTGLAHNEQFF.

The chain links TRBV4-2 to TRBJ1-3; D gene unclear. Germline CDR1 is LGHNA and CDR2 is YNFKEQ. The CDR3 has 14 amino acids. Trimming removed 0 bases from V and 3 bases from J, with 6 bases in between. CDR3 loop: CASSQDRLGNTIYF. The DNA of the CDR3 is TGTGCCAGCAGCCAAGATAGACTTGGAAACACCATATATTTT.

This sequence joins TRBV19 and TRBJ2-7, with 9 bases identical to TRBD1. V shed 4 bases, J shed 5 bases, and the junction held 6 bases outside the gene matches. The V gene's germline CDR1 is LNHDA and CDR2 SQIVND (reference sequence). This CDR3 is 14 amino acids long. CDR3 in amino acids: CASSSTGGLDEQYF. The CDR3, as DNA: TGTGCCAGTAGTAGCACAGGGGGCCTCGACGAGCAGTACTTC. Full variable domain (rest looked up from reference TRBV19 and TRBJ2-7): DGGITQSPKYLFRKEGQNVTLSCEQNLNHDAMYWYRQDPGQGLRLIYYSQIVNDFQKGDIAEGYSVSREKKESFPLTVTSAQKNPTAFYLCASSSTGGLDEQYFGPGTRLTVT.

The chain combines TRBV5-6 with TRBJ1-2; D not certain. Trimming stripped 7 bases from V and 5 bases from J, with 15 bases between. Germline CDR1 is SGHDT and CDR2 is YYEEEE. CDR3 length: 13 residues. The CDR3 DNA follows: TGTGCCAGCGCCACGGACGGAAGATATGGCTACACCTTC. This sequence encodes CASATDGRYGYTF.

The chain links TRBV29-1 to TRBJ1-5; D perhaps matches TRBD1 (5 bases). Germline CDR1 SQVTM, CDR2 ANQGSEA. This CDR3 is 11 amino acids long. The ends were cut back, 3 bases at V and 14 bases at J, with 14 bases in the middle. CDR3 residues: CSVEGDGGKHF. The CDR3 DNA is TGCAGCGTTGAGGGGGACGGGGGAAAGCATTTT.

The chain couples TRBV7-2 to TRBJ1-2, with 7 positions matching TRBD1. Trimming at V came to 4 bases and at J to 6 bases, leaving 20 bases not matched to a gene. In germline, CDR1 is SGHTA, CDR2 FQGNSA. The CDR3 covers 18 residues. The DNA of the CDR3 is TGTGCCAGCAGCTATCCAGGGGGAATTTCCACCTTAGGCGATGGCTACACCTTC. Amino acids: CASSYPGGISTLGDGYTF.

This rearrangement joins TRBV27 to TRBJ2-7; tentative D call: TRBD2 (6 bases). Per germline, CDR1 MNHEY and CDR2 SMNVEV (reference sequence). The CDR3 covers 19 residues. V lost 3 bases and J 2 bases, leaving 26 bases between the germline ends. The CDR3 bases are TGTGCCAGCAGTTTTGATCTTGGTGGGGGGATCGGGAAAACCTACGAGCAGTACTTC. Encoded protein: CASSFDLGGGIGKTYEQYF.

This sequence joins TRBV18 and TRBJ1-4, with no clear D. CDR1 and CDR2 from the germline V gene are KGHSH and LQKENI. The CDR3 is 15 amino acids. The ends were cut back, 4 bases at V and 8 bases at J, with 17 bases in the middle. The CDR3 coding sequence is TGTGCCAGCTCACTTACCGGGCCAACCTGGGAAAAACTGTTTTTT. It yields the protein CASSLTGPTWEKLFF.

The chain couples TRBV5-6 to TRBJ1-2; D is undetermined. The CDR3 has 15 residues. Trimming cost V 0 bases and J 4 bases, with 13 bases left between them. The germline gives CDR1 SGHDT, CDR2 YYEEEE. The CDR3 nucleotides read TGTGCCAGCAGCTTGGCCGGGTTGGGTACCTATGGCTACACCTTC. It yields the protein CASSLAGLGTYGYTF.

The rearrangement joins TRBV5-1 to TRBJ2-1; 7 bases line up with TRBD1. J gave up 3 bases and V 0 bases, and 6 bases lay outside the gene matches. The CDR3 runs to 16 residues. Looked up from germline, CDR1 is SGHRS and CDR2 is YFSETQ. The CDR3 reads CASSLDRGFGYNEQFF. The CDR3 DNA sequence: TGCGCCAGCAGCTTGGACAGGGGCTTTGGCTACAATGAGCAGTTCTTC.

J is TRBJ1-3 and V is TRBV28, with D possibly TRBD1 on 5 matching bases. The CDR3 totals 14 residues. The germline gives CDR1 MDHEN, CDR2 SYDVKM. V lost 1 base and J 12 bases, leaving 16 bases between the germline ends. The CDR3 bases are TGTGCCAGCAGTTTATTGGGCAGGGAGACCGGCATATATTTT. Its protein product is CASSLLGRETGIYF.